Listed here are 20 T cell receptor beta chains from one sample, sequenced in a study of T cell responses to AZD1222 COVID-19 vaccine. Clones were sequenced by immunoSEQ multiplex PCR, and TCRdb holds only the in-frame ones, with some missing. The sample records 68,000 or so clones, about three quarters being singletons. The sample consisted of peripheral blood, taken on day 0 of AZD1222 vaccination. The receptors shown here come from an adult in good health.

This clone has just one count. The chain uses TRBV9 and TRBJ2-3, with 7 bases identical to TRBD2. The junction had 3 bases not matched to a gene; V was cut back by 0 bases and J by 2 bases. The CDR3 sequence is 15 residues long. Per germline, CDR1 SGDLS and CDR2 YYNGEE. The CDR3 coding sequence is TGTGCCAGCAGCGTAGCTAGCGGATACACAGATACGCAGTATTTT. Translation gives CASSVASGYTDTQYF. Complete variable domain (other parts from reference TRBV9 and TRBJ2-3): DSGVTQTPKHLITATGQRVTLRCSPRSGDLSVYWYQQSLDQGLQFLIQYYNGEERAKGNILERFSAQQFPDLHSELNLSSLELGDSALYFCASSVASGYTDTQYFGPGTRLTVL.

Many counts were recorded for this clone. The J gene is TRBJ1-2, the V gene TRBV7-2; D is possibly TRBD1 (5 bases). Deletions cut 3 bases from V and 8 bases from J, with 16 bases between. The CDR3 has 14 residues. The germline CDR1 and CDR2 sequences are SGHTA and FQGNSA. The CDR3 is CASSLSQRRGGYTF. The CDR3 DNA reads TGTGCCAGCAGCTTGTCACAGCGACGGGGCGGCTACACCTTC.

V gene TRBV6-2 or TRBV6-3 combines with J gene TRBJ2-2; 8 bases are a match to TRBD1. This CDR3 comprises 16 residues. Trimming took 6 bases from V and 5 from J; bases not matched to a gene: 11. Per germline, CDR1 MNHEY and CDR2 SVGEGT. CDR3 protein: CASSWETGAKTGELFF. The DNA of the CDR3 is TGTGCCAGCAGCTGGGAGACAGGGGCCAAAACCGGGGAGCTGTTTTTT.

The genes are TRBV25-1 and TRBJ1-4; D unclear. This CDR3 has 15 amino acids. Per germline, CDR1 MGHDK and CDR2 SYGVNS. The germline V and J ends were trimmed by 1 base and 7 bases, with 13 bases remaining between them. CDR3 in DNA: TGTGCCAGCAGTGAATTGGTAGATCCGAGTGAAAAACTGTTTTTT. It encodes CASSELVDPSEKLFF.

CDR3 sequence reads: CASSSGLAGALTDTQYF. The CDR3 bases are TGTGCCAGCTCATCGGGACTAGCGGGGGCCCTCACAGATACGCAGTATTTT. This chain links TRBV18 with TRBJ2-3, with TRBD2 matching over 14 bases. The CDR3 contains 17 residues. V shed 5 bases, J shed 2 bases, and the junction held 6 bases outside the gene matches. Germline values: CDR1 KGHSH, CDR2 LQKENI.

This clone has just one count. This sequence joins TRBV4-2 and TRBJ1-2; D is undetermined. V lost 0 bases and J lost 4, with 6 bases in between. CDR3 length: 13 amino acids. Germline CDR1 reads LGHNA; CDR2 reads YNFKEQ. The CDR3 loop reads CASSQDRFYGYTF. The CDR3 DNA reads TGTGCCAGCAGCCAAGATCGGTTCTATGGCTACACCTTC.

The genes are TRBV4-1 and TRBJ2-2; D might be TRBD1 (6 bases). Looked up from germline, CDR1 is MGHRA and CDR2 is YSYEKL. The V end was cut by 1 base, the J end by 1 base, with 7 bases between. The CDR3 has 15 amino acids. The chain's CDR3 is CASSQGRGNTGELFF. CDR3 DNA: TGCGCCAGCAGCCAAGGCAGGGGGAACACCGGGGAGCTGTTTTTT.

The rearrangement links TRBV5-1 to TRBJ1-2, with 7 positions matching TRBD1. The ends lost 5 bases at V and 5 bases at J; junction bases unmatched: 9. This CDR3 is built from 14 residues. The V gene's germline CDR1 is SGHRS and CDR2 YFSETQ. In DNA, the CDR3 is TGCGCCAGCAGACCTAACGAGGGGGCTTATGGCTACACCTTC. It translates to CASRPNEGAYGYTF.

The CDR3 region has the DNA TGTGCCAGCAGCTTGCGCCACCTCTCTGGAAACACCATATATTTT. Translated: CASSLRHLSGNTIYF. The genes are TRBV5-5 and TRBJ1-3, with D uncertain. The V and J ends lost 1 base and 0 bases respectively, with 8 bases between them. The germline V gene encodes CDR1 SGHKS and CDR2 YYEKEE (reference sequence). The CDR3 is 15 residues long.

The CDR3 loop is CASSWSRGGTEEVNNEKLFF. The CDR3 nucleotides are TGTGCCAGCAGCTGGAGCCGGGGAGGGACAGAGGAGGTGAATAATGAAAAACTGTTTTTT. This chain uses TRBV7-8 with TRBJ1-4; the match to TRBD1 covers 7 bases. Trimming cost V 4 bases and J 4 bases; bases outside gene matches: 21. The V gene's germline CDR1 is SGHVS and CDR2 FQNEAQ. This CDR3 is 20 amino acids long.

The rearrangement uses TRBV28 and TRBJ1-2, with 10 bases lining up with TRBD1. Trimming removed 6 bases from V and 5 bases from J; junction bases left unmatched: 3. CDR1 MDHEN and CDR2 SYDVKM come from the germline V gene. This CDR3 has 13 residues. The CDR3 region has the DNA TGTGCCAGCAGGGACAGGGGGACATATGGCTACACCTTC. This encodes CASRDRGTYGYTF.

The gene calls are TRBV7-9 and TRBJ1-4; D possibly corresponds to TRBD1 (5 bases). The length of the CDR3 is 15 residues. The ends were cut back, 0 bases at V and 7 bases at J, with 12 bases in the middle. The germline gives CDR1 SEHNR, CDR2 FQNEAQ (reference sequence). The CDR3 sequence is CASSLAGTPGEKLFF. The CDR3, as DNA: TGTGCCAGCAGCTTAGCCGGGACGCCTGGTGAAAAACTGTTTTTT.

This chain links TRBV18 with TRBJ1-4; tentative D call: TRBD1 (6 bases). Germline CDR1 is KGHSH and CDR2 is LQKENI. The CDR3 is made up of 17 amino acids. Trimming left V 3 bases short and J 0 bases short, with 14 bases between. DNA for the CDR3: TGTGCCAGCTCACCGAGTACAGGGATGGCAACTAATGAAAAACTGTTTTTT. Its protein product is CASSPSTGMATNEKLFF.

Note on this clone: One end of the junction varies from germline; a read error may be responsible. The rearrangement joins TRBV7-2 to TRBJ2-7, with D maybe TRBD2 (5 bases). Germline lookup yields CDR1 SGHTA and CDR2 FQGNSA. CDR3 length: 13 amino acids. In DNA form, the CDR3 reads TGTGCCAGCAGCTTAGAAGAGGGCACCCCACAAAACTTC. The encoded protein is CASSLEEGTPQNF.

The chain combines TRBV11-2 with TRBJ2-7; no definite D call. The CDR3 contains 14 residues. The V end lost 1 base, the J end lost 1 base, and 8 bases lay between the germline ends. The germline V gene has CDR1 SGHAT and CDR2 FQNNGV. The CDR3 sequence is CASSLGGKSYEQYF. In DNA form, the CDR3 reads TGTGCCAGCAGCTTAGGTGGCAAATCCTACGAGCAGTACTTC.

The gene calls are TRBV5-4 and TRBJ2-7; TRBD2 might be the D (6 bases). Germline-derived CDR1 and CDR2 are SGHNT and YYREEE (reference sequence). The CDR3 runs to 12 residues. The germline V and J ends were trimmed by 4 bases and 5 bases, with 10 bases remaining between them. The CDR3 DNA is TGTGCCAGCAGCAGGGACTCGAACGAGCAGTACTTC. As protein: CASSRDSNEQYF.

The gene calls are TRBV20-1 and TRBJ1-3; D possibly corresponds to TRBD1 (6 bases). CDR3 length: 14 amino acids. V lost 3 bases and J 2 bases, leaving 11 bases between the germline ends. Germline CDR1 and CDR2: DFQATT and SNEGSKA (reference sequence). As DNA, the CDR3 is TGCAGTGCTAGTGAGGGGGGCCCTGGAAACACCATATATTTT. Its protein product is CSASEGGPGNTIYF.

J is TRBJ1-5 and V is TRBV30; D is ambiguous. The CDR3 extends over 14 amino acids. V gave up 1 base and J gave up 1 base, with 8 bases separating them. Germline V lookup: CDR1 GTSNPN, CDR2 SVGIG (reference sequence). As DNA, the CDR3 is TGTGCCTGGAGTGGGCGGCTGAGCAATCAGCCCCAGCATTTT. It is translated as CAWSGRLSNQPQHF.

The V gene is TRBV13, the J gene TRBJ2-3; D is unresolved. Trimming shortened V by 0 bases and J by 0 bases, and 10 bases separated the two germline ends. The CDR3 runs 16 residues. Per germline, CDR1 PRHDT and CDR2 FYEKMQ (reference sequence). The CDR3 DNA reads TGTGCCAGCAGCTTAGGTACGGACGTAAGCACAGATACGCAGTATTTT. Its translation is CASSLGTDVSTDTQYF.

The chain is built from TRBV19 and TRBJ1-2; no definite D call. The CDR3 length is 14 residues. V was shortened by 3 bases and J by 1 base, with 9 bases between the two germline ends. The V gene's germline CDR1 is LNHDA and CDR2 SQIVND (reference sequence). As DNA, the CDR3 is TGTGCCAGTAGTATCCGATACGATAACTATGGCTACACCTTC. Encoded protein: CASSIRYDNYGYTF.